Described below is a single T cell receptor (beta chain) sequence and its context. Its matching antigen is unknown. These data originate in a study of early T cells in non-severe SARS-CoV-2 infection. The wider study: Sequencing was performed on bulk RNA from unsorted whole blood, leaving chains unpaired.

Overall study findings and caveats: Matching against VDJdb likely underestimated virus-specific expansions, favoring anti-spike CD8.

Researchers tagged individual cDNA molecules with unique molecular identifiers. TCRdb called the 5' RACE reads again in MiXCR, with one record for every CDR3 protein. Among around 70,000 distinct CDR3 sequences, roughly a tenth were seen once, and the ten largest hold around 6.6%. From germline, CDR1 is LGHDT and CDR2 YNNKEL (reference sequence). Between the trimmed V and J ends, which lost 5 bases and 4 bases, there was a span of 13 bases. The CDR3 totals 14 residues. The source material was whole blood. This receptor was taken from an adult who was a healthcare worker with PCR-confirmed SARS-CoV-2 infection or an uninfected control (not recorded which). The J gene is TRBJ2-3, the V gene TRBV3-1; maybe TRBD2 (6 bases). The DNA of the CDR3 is TGTGCCAGCAGCGCCCGCCCGGGGGCAGATACGCAGTATTTT. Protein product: CASSARPGADTQYF.